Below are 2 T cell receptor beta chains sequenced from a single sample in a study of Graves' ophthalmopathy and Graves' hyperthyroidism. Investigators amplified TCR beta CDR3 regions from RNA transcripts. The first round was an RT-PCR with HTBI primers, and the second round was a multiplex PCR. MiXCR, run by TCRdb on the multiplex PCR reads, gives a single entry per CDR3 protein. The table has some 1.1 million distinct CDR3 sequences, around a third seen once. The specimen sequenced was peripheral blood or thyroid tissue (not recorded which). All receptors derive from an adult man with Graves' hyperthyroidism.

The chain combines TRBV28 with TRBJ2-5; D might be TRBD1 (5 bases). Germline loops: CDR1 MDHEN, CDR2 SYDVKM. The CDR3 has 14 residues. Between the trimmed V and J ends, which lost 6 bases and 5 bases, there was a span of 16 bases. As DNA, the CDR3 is TGTGCCAGCAGGACTCCCTTGGGGCGGGAGACCCAGTACTTC. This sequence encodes CASRTPLGRETQYF.

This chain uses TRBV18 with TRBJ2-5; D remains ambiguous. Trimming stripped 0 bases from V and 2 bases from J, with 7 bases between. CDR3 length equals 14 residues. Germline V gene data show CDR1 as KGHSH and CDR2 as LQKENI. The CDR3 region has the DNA TGTGCCAGCTCACCACCTAACGGTCAAGAGACCCAGTACTTC. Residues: CASSPPNGQETQYF.